The TCR beta chain under discussion was sequenced for a study of identical twins. Study conclusions and caveats: Low generation probability was overrepresented in out-of-frame alpha sequences shared by twins. Insertions were fewer in abundant cord blood beta clonotypes, whereas memory repertoires showed none of this pattern.

Germline values: CDR1 SGHVS, CDR2 FNYEAQ. The CDR3 has 15 amino acids. V was clipped by 2 bases and J by 2 bases, with 12 bases between them. With template switching, a universal primer site was added, and the cDNA carried unique molecular identifiers. TCRdb ran MiXCR on the 5' RACE reads and lists one entry per CDR3 protein. The sample records 450,000 to 650,000 distinct CDR3 sequences, roughly 9.5% being singletons. This clonotype was seen a handful of times. Its antigen is unidentified. The sample was also reused in another study, on yellow fever vaccine responses in identical twins. That source notes: The T cell response to vaccination in identical twins was reportedly partly convergent and partly personalized.

This TCR derives from a woman aged 18 to 35 in good health. The chain carries TRBV7-6 and TRBJ2-5, with unresolved D. The sequencing input was PBMCs. CDR3 in DNA: TGTGCCAGCAGCTTACTCTCCCGGCAGCAAGAGACCCAGTACTTC. Translation: CASSLLSRQQETQYF.